This TCR beta chain was identified during a study of CD8+CD57+ T cells in acquired aplastic anemia. Study observations and caveats: The study identified about 30 CD8+ CDR3 sequences shared by patients and controls.

This CDR3 is built from 16 residues. V was trimmed by 6 bases and J by 0 bases, leaving 17 bases between them. According to the study, genomic DNA was the template for TCR beta VDJ and CDR3 profiling. One entry per CDR3 protein, called by TCRdb with MiXCR from the reads. Among hundreds of thousands of distinct CDR3 sequences, 65% to 80% were seen once, and the ten largest hold 3.5% to 4.5%. To note about this clonotype: Its antigen is still unknown.

The sequenced sample was sorted CD4+, CD8+, or CD8+CD57+ T cells (not recorded which) from PBMCs. This clonotype was obtained from a human donor in good health, serving as a control. The chain links TRBV12-3 or TRBV12-4 to TRBJ1-1, with D unresolved. The CDR3 nucleotides are TGTGCCAGCAGCCGGATGGCTTTCAAGTTGAACACTGAAGCTTTCTTT. Its protein product is CASSRMAFKLNTEAFF.